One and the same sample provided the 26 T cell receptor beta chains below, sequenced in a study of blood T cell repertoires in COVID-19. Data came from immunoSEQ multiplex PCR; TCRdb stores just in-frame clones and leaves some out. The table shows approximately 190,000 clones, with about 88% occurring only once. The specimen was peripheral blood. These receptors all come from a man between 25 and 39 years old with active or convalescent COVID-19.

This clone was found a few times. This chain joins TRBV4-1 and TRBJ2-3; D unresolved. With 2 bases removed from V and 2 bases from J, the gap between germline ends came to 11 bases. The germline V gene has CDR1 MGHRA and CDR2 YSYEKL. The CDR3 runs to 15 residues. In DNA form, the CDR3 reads TGCGCCAGCAGCCAACAAACTACGACCACAGATACGCAGTATTTT. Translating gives CASSQQTTTTDTQYF.

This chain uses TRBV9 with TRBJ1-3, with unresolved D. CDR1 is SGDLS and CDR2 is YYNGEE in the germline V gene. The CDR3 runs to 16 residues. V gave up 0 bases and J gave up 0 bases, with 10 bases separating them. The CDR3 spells CASSVGLAYSGNTIYF. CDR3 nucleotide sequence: TGTGCCAGCAGCGTAGGACTGGCCTACTCTGGAAACACCATATATTTT.

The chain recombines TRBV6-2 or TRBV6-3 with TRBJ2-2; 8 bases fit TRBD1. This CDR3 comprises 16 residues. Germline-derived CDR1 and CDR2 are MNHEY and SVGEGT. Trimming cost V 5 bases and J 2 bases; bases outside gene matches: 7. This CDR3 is CASSLRTGLNTGELFF. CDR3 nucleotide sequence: TGTGCCAGCAGTCTTCGGACAGGGCTTAACACCGGGGAGCTGTTTTTT.

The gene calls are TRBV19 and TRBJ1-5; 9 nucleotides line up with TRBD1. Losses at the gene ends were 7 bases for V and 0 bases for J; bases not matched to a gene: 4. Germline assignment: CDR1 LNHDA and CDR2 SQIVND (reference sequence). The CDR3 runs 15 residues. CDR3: CASTDRGYSNQPQHF. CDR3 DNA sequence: TGTGCCAGTACGGACAGGGGCTATAGCAATCAGCCCCAGCATTTT.

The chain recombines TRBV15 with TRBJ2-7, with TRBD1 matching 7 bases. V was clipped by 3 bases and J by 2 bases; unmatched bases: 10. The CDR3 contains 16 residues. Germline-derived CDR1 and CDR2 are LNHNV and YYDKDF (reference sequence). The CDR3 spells CATSSQREGAPYEQYF. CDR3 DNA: TGTGCCACCAGCAGCCAACGCGAGGGGGCCCCCTACGAGCAGTACTTC.

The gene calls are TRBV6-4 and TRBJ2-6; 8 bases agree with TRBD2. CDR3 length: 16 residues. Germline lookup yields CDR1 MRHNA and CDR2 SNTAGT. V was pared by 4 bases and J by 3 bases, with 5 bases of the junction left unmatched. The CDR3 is CASSVTSGIGANVLTF. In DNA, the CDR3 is TGTGCCAGCAGTGTCACTAGCGGCATTGGGGCCAACGTCCTGACTTTC.

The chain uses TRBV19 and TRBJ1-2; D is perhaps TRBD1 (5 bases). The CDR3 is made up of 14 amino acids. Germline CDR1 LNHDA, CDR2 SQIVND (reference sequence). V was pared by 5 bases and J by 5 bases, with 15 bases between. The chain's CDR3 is CASSVWTDTYGYTF. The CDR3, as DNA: TGTGCCAGTAGTGTCTGGACGGACACGTATGGCTACACCTTC.

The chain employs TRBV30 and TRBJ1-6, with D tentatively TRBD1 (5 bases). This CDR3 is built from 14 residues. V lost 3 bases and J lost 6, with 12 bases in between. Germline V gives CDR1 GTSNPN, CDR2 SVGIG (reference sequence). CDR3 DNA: TGTGCCTGGAGCGGGGACGGGGGTAATTCACCCCTCCACTTT. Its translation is CAWSGDGGNSPLHF.

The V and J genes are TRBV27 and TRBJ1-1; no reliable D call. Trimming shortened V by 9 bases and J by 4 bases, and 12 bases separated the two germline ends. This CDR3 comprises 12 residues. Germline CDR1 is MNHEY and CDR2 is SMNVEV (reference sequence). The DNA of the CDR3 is TGTGCCAGTCATGCCGCGGGCACTGAAGCTTTCTTT. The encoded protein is CASHAAGTEAFF.

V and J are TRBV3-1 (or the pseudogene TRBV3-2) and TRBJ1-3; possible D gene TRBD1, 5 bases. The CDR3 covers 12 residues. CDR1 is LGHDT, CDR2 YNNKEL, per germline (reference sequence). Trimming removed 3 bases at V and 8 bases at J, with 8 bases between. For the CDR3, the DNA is TGTGCCAGCAGCCAGGAAGGGGACACCATATATTTT. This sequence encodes CASSQEGDTIYF.

The CDR3 is CSDRQAPRGYGYTF. Here the CDR3 DNA reads TGCAGCGACCGACAGGCCCCGAGAGGGTATGGCTACACCTTC. The chain links TRBV29-1 to TRBJ1-2, with a tentative D call TRBD1 (6 bases). Trimming removed 7 bases from V and 5 bases from J, with 20 bases in between. The CDR3 loop spans 14 amino acids. The germline CDR1 and CDR2 sequences are SQVTM and ANQGSEA.

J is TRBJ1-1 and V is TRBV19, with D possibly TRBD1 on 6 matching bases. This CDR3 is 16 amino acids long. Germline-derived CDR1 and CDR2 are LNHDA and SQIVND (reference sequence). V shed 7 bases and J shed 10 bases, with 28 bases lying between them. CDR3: CASTPGQGQGLTGAFF. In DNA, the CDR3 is TGTGCCAGTACCCCCGGCCAGGGACAAGGATTGACGGGAGCTTTCTTT.

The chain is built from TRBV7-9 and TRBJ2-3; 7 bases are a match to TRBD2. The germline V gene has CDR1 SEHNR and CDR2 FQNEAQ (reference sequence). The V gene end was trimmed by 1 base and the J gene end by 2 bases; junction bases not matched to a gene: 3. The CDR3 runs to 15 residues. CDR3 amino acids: CASSLGLADTDTQYF. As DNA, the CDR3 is TGTGCCAGCAGCTTAGGGCTAGCGGACACAGATACGCAGTATTTT.

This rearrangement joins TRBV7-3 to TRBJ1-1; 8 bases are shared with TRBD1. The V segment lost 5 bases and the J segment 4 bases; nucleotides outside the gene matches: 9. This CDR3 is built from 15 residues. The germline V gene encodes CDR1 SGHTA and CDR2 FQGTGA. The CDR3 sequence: CASSSTGGGGTEAFF. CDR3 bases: TGTGCCAGCAGCAGTACAGGGGGAGGAGGCACTGAAGCTTTCTTT.

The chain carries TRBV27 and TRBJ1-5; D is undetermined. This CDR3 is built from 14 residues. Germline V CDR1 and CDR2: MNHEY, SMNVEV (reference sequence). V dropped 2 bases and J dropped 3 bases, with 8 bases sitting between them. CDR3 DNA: TGTGCCAGCAGTTTAGGCACGATCAATCAGCCCCAGCATTTT. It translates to CASSLGTINQPQHF.

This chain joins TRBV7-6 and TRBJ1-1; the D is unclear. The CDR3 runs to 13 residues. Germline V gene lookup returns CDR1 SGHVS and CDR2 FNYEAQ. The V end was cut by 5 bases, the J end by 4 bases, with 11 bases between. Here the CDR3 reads CASSTGGLTEAFF. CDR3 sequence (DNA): TGTGCCAGCAGCACGGGAGGACTCACTGAAGCTTTCTTT.

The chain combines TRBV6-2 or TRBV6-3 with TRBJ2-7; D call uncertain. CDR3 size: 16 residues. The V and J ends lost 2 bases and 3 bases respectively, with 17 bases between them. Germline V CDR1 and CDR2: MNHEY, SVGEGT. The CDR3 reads CASSYGSQASSYEQYF. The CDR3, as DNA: TGTGCCAGCAGTTACGGTAGCCAAGCAAGTAGCTACGAGCAGTACTTC.

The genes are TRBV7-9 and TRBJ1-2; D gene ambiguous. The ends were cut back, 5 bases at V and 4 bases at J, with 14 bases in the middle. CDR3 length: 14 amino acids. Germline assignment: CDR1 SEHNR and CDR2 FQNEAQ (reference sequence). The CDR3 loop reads CASSRASAGYGYTF. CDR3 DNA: TGTGCCAGCAGCCGGGCCAGCGCGGGCTATGGCTACACCTTC.

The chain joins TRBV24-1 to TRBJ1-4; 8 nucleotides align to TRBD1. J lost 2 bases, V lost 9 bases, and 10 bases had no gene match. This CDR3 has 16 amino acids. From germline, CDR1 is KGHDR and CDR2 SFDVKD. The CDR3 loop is CATSGTGQGTNEKLFF. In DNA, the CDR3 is TGTGCCACCTCGGGGACAGGCCAGGGGACTAATGAAAAACTGTTTTTT.

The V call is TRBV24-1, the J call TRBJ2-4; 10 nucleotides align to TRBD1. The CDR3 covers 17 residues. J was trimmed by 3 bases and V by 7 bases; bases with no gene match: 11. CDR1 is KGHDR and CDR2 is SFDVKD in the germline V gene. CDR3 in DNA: TGTGCCACCAGAGCAGGGGGGACAGGGGCAGACAAAAACATTCAGTACTTC. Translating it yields CATRAGGTGADKNIQYF.

The CDR3 reads CASSPQKQVTADTQYF. In nucleotides, the CDR3 is TGTGCCAGCTCACCACAAAAACAGGTTACGGCAGATACGCAGTATTTT. The rearrangement uses TRBV18 and TRBJ2-3, with D possibly being TRBD1 (5 bases). Trimming left V 1 base short and J 4 bases short, with 15 bases between. Germline CDR1 KGHSH, CDR2 LQKENI. The CDR3 is 16 residues long.

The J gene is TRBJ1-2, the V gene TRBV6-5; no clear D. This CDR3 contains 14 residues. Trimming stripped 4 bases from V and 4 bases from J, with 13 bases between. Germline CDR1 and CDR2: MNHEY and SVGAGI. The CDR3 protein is CASSFERGGYGYTF. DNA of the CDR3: TGTGCCAGCAGTTTTGAGCGAGGAGGCTATGGCTACACCTTC.

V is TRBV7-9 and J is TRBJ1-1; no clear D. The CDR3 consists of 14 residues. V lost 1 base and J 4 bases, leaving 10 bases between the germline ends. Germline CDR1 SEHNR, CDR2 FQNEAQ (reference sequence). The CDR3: CASSLDLSGTEAFF. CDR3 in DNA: TGTGCCAGCAGCTTAGATCTATCGGGCACTGAAGCTTTCTTT.

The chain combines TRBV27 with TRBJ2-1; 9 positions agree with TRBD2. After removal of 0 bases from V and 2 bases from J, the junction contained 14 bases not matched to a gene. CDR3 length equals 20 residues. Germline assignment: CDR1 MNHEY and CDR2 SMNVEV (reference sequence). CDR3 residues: CASSLSGAMTSGVPYNEQFF. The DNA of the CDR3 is TGTGCCAGCAGTTTATCGGGGGCTATGACTAGCGGTGTCCCCTACAATGAGCAGTTCTTC.

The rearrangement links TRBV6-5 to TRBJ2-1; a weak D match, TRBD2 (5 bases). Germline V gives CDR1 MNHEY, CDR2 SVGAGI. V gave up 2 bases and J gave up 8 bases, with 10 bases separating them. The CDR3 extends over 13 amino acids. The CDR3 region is CASSYNLADEQFF. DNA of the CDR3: TGTGCCAGCAGTTACAATCTAGCCGATGAGCAGTTCTTC.

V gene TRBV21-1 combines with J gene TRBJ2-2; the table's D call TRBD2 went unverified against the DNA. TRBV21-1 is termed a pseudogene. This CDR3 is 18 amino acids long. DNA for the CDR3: TGTGCCAGCAGCGGGCGACTAGCGGGAAAGTGGGACACCGGGGAGCTGTTTTTT. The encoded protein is CASSGRLAGKWDTGELFF.